Detailed here is one TCR beta chain. Its antigen is still unknown. This sample was taken from a study of regulatory T cells in long-lasting Graves disease. The overall study: In persistent Graves' disease, antithyroid drugs had been taken for over 5 years and TSH receptor antibodies stayed positive. Study results and limitations: Study was limited to peripheral blood, excluding thyroid tissue. Comparison showed that persistent patients shared more public clonotypes (2,741) than new patients (966).

Assembly of TCR beta libraries relied on iRepertoire HTBI primers together with Arm-PCR of CDR3 regions. TCRdb fed the multiplex PCR reads into MiXCR, producing one record per CDR3 protein. The sample contains 650,000 to 850,000 distinct CDR3 sequences, 25% to 30% of which appear only once. The germline CDR1 and CDR2 sequences are MDHEN and SYDVKM. CDR3 length equals 18 residues. Trimming stripped 5 bases from V and 0 bases from J, with 20 bases between. Time point reported: persistent/refractory GD, antithyroid drugs over 5 years with positive TRAb. Extracted PBMC RNA gave rise to the TCR library. Patients met American Thyroid Association criteria for Graves' disease.

The source material was peripheral blood mononuclear cells (PBMCs), sampled when the disease was refractory, from a patient treated with antithyroid drugs. The receptor comes from a female donor with Graves disease. The rearrangement uses TRBV28 and TRBJ1-5, with D maybe TRBD1 (5 bases). The CDR3 coding sequence is TGTGCCAGCAGTCCGGGACCTTCCTCCGATTATAGCAATCAGCCCCAGCATTTT. Protein: CASSPGPSSDYSNQPQHF. The full variable domain, in which reference TRBV28 and TRBJ1-5 provide the parts outside the CDR3, is DVKVTQSSRYLVKRTGEKVFLECVQDMDHENMFWYRQDPGLGLRLIYFSYDVKMKEKGDIPEGYSVSREKKERFSLILESASTNQTSMYLCASSPGPSSDYSNQPQHFGDGTRLSIL.